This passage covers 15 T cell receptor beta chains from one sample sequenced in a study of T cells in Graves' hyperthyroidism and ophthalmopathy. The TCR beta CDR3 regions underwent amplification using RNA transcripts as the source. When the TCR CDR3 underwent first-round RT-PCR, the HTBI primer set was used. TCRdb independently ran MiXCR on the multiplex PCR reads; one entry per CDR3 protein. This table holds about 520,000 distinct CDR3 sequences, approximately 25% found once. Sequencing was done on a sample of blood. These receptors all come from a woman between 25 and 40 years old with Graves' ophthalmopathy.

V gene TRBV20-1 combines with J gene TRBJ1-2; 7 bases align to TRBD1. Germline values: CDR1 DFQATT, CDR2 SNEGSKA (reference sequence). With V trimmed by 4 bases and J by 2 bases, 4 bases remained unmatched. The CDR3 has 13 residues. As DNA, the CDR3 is TGCAGTGCTAAACAGGGGTCGAACTATGGCTACACCTTC. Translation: CSAKQGSNYGYTF.

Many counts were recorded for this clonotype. The CDR3 DNA follows: TGCGCCAGCAGCTTGGGAGTGGTTGGAAACATTCAGTACTTC. Protein: CASSLGVVGNIQYF. The chain couples TRBV5-1 to TRBJ2-4, with unresolved D. The CDR3 loop spans 14 amino acids. Germline lookup yields CDR1 SGHRS and CDR2 YFSETQ. V was clipped by 0 bases and J by 6 bases, with 10 bases between them.

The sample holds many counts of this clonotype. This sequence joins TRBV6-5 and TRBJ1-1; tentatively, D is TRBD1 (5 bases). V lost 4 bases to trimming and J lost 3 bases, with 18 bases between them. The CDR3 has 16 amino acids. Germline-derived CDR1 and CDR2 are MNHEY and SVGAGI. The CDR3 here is CASSSSHGAAYTEAFF. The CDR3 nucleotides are TGTGCCAGCAGTTCCTCTCATGGGGCAGCTTACACTGAAGCTTTCTTT.

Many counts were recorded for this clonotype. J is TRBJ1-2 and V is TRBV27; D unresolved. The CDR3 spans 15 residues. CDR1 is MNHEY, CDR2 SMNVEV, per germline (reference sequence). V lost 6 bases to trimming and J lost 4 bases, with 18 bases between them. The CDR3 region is CASRPDLRGGYGYTF. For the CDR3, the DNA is TGTGCCAGCAGACCCGACCTAAGAGGAGGCTATGGCTACACCTTC.

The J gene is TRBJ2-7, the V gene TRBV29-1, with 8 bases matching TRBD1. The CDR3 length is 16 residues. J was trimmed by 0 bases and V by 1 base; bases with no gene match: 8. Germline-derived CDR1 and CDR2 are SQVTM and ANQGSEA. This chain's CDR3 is CSVEGSPGTGSYEQYF. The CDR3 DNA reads TGCAGCGTTGAAGGGTCCCCCGGGACAGGCTCCTACGAGCAGTACTTC.

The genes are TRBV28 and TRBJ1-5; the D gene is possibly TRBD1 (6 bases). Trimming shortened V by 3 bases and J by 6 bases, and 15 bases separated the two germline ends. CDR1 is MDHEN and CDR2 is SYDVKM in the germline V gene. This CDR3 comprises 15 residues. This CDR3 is CASSFLQGGIQPQHF. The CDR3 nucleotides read TGTGCCAGCAGTTTCTTACAGGGTGGGATTCAGCCCCAGCATTTT. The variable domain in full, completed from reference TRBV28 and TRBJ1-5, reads DVKVTQSSRYLVKRTGEKVFLECVQDMDHENMFWYRQDPGLGLRLIYFSYDVKMKEKGDIPEGYSVSREKKERFSLILESASTNQTSMYLCASSFLQGGIQPQHFGDGTRLSIL.

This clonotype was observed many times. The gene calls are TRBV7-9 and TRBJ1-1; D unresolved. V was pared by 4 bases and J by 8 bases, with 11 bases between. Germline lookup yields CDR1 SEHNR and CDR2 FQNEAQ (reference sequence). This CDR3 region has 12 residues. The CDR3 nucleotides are TGTGCCAGCAGCTCGAATATGGTGGAAGCTTTCTTT. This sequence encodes CASSSNMVEAFF.

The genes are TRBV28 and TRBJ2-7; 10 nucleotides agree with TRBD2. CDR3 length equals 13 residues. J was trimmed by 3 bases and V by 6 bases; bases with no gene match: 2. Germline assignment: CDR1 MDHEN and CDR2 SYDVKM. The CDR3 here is CASRPSGSYEQYF. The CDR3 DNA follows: TGTGCCAGCAGGCCTAGCGGGAGCTACGAGCAGTACTTC.

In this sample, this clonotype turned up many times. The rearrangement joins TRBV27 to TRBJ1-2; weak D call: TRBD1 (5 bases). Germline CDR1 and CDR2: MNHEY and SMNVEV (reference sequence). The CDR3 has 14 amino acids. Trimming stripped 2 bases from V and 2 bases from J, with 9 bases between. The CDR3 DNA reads TGTGCCAGCAGTTTACGAGGGGTCAACTATGGCTACACCTTC. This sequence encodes CASSLRGVNYGYTF.

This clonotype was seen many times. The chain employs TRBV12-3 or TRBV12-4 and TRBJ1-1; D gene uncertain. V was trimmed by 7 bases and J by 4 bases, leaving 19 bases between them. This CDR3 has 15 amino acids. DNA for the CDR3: TGTGCCAGCACGTGGGGTGGCGGGGTGGGCACTGAAGCTTTCTTT. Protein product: CASTWGGGVGTEAFF.

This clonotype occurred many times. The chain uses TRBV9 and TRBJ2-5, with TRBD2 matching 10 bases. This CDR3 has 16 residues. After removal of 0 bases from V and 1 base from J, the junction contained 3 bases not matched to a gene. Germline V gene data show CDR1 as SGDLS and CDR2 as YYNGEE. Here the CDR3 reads CASSVGSGGAQETQYF. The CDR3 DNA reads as TGTGCCAGCAGCGTAGGCAGCGGGGGGGCCCAAGAGACCCAGTACTTC.

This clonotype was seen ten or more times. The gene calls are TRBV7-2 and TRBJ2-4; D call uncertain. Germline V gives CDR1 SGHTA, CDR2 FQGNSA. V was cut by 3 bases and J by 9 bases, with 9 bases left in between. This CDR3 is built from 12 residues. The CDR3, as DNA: TGTGCCAGCAGCTTGGGGTGGGGCATTCAGTACTTC. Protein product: CASSLGWGIQYF.

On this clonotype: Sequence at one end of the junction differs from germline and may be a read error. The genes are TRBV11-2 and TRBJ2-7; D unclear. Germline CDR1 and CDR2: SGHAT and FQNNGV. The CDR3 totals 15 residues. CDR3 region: CASSLELVFTYGQYF. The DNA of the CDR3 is TGTGCCAGCAGCTTAGAACTGGTCTTTACCTACGGGCAGTACTTC.

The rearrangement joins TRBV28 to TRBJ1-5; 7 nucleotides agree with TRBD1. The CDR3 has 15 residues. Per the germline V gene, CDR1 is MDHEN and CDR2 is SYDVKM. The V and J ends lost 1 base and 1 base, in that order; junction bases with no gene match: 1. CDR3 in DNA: TGTGCCAGCAGTTTATCGACAGGGAGCAATCAGCCCCAGCATTTT. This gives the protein CASSLSTGSNQPQHF.

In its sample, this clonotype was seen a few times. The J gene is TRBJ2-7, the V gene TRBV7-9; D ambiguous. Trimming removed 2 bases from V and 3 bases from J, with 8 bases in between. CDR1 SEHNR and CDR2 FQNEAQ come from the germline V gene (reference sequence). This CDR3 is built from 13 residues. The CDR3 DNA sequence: TGTGCCAGCAGCTTACTTGAGAACTACGAGCAGTACTTC. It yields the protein CASSLLENYEQYF. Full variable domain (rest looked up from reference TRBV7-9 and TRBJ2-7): DTGVSQNPRHKITKRGQNVTFRCDPISEHNRLYWYRQTLGQGPEFLTYFQNEAQLEKSRLLSDRFSAERPKGSFSTLEIQRTEQGDSAMYLCASSLLENYEQYFGPGTRLTVT.